Below, 32 T cell receptor beta chains from the same sample are listed, as sequenced in a study of human T cells and chemical hapten exposure. Using its own MiXCR run on the RACE reads, TCRdb lists one record per CDR3 protein. The sample comprises tens of thousands of distinct CDR3 sequences, around 6% of which are singletons, and 5.6% rests with the top ten. Time point in this sample: patch test 3, about 24 weeks after DPC sensitization. Treatment noted: therapeutic diphenylcyclopropenone sensitization with weekly scalp DPC. Sequencing was performed on whole blood, taken in connection with sensitization to the hapten diphenylcyclopropenone (DPC). The receptors shown here come from a young man with alopecia areata. Some clones in this sample may be carry-over from other donors' samples.

At least ten counts were recorded for this clonotype. The V call is TRBV18, the J call TRBJ2-5; 10 positions agree with TRBD1. The trim removed 6 bases at V and 2 bases at J, leaving 6 bases unmatched. Germline V CDR1 and CDR2: KGHSH, LQKENI. CDR3 length: 15 amino acids. The CDR3 coding sequence is TGTGCCAGCTCCCCCGGGACAGGGGCACAAGAGACCCAGTACTTC. Amino acids: CASSPGTGAQETQYF.

Notes on this clonotype: A single base separates this from a much larger clone, so it may be a read error. J is TRBJ2-3 and V is TRBV19; no clear D gene. The germline CDR1 and CDR2 sequences are LNHDA and SQIVND (reference sequence). CDR3 size: 14 residues. DNA for the CDR3: TGTGCCAGTGGTATTACGCTGCGCACAGATACGCAGTATTTT. This encodes CASGITLRTDTQYF.

This clonotype came up many times. This rearrangement joins TRBV20-1 to TRBJ2-7, with unresolved D. This CDR3 contains 12 residues. Germline-derived CDR1 and CDR2 are DFQATT and SNEGSKA (reference sequence). The ends were cut back, 6 bases at V and 9 bases at J, with 18 bases in the middle. The CDR3 sequence: CSAGGVANGQYF. Written as DNA, the CDR3 is TGCAGTGCAGGTGGGGTTGCAAATGGGCAGTACTTC.

This clonotype is deemed medium-sized. CDR3 in amino acids: CASSQGLAGEQYF. The CDR3 DNA reads TGTGCCAGCAGCCAAGGACTAGCTGGCGAGCAGTACTTC. The genes are TRBV3-1 and TRBJ2-7; 7 positions agree with TRBD2. Germline loops: CDR1 LGHDT, CDR2 YNNKEL (reference sequence). This CDR3 spans 13 amino acids. V lost 1 base and J lost 6; bases outside the gene matches: 3.

This clonotype was seen ten or more times. The chain recombines TRBV27 with TRBJ1-6; D perhaps matches TRBD1 (6 bases). The CDR3 has 15 amino acids. With 5 bases removed from V and 7 bases from J, the gap between germline ends came to 15 bases. CDR1 is MNHEY, CDR2 SMNVEV, per germline (reference sequence). The CDR3 sequence: CASSPGQIGNSPLHF. CDR3 in DNA: TGTGCCAGCAGTCCTGGACAGATCGGCAATTCACCCCTCCACTTT.

This clonotype was seen ten or more times. The chain carries TRBV29-1 and TRBJ2-4; tentative D call: TRBD2 (6 bases). The V gene lost 8 bases and the J gene lost 1 base, with 18 bases spanning the gap. CDR1 and CDR2 from the germline V gene are SQVTM and ANQGSEA. This CDR3 region has 15 residues. CDR3 amino acids: CSPGGVLKAKNIQYF. For the CDR3, the DNA is TGCAGCCCTGGAGGGGTTTTGAAGGCCAAAAACATTCAGTACTTC.

This clonotype was seen many times. CDR3 coding DNA: TGTGCCAGCAGTAGCCCGAGACTTTTTTTATACACCGGGGAGCTGTTTTTT. Translating it yields CASSSPRLFLYTGELFF. The chain employs TRBV27 and TRBJ2-2; D not resolved. Germline V gene lookup returns CDR1 MNHEY and CDR2 SMNVEV (reference sequence). Trimming shortened V by 5 bases and J by 3 bases, and 19 bases separated the two germline ends. CDR3 length: 17 amino acids.

The rearrangement uses TRBV5-1 and TRBJ1-3, with 7 bases that match TRBD1. With V trimmed by 4 bases and J by 0 bases, 10 bases remained unmatched. CDR3 length: 17 residues. The germline CDR1 and CDR2 sequences are SGHRS and YFSETQ. Written as DNA, the CDR3 is TGCGCCAGCAGCCTACGAGGACAGGCCTACTCTGGAAACACCATATATTTT. It codes for CASSLRGQAYSGNTIYF.

This clonotype has at least ten counts. The chain couples TRBV6-5 to TRBJ2-5, with TRBD2 matching over 8 bases. Trimming removed 5 bases from V and 5 bases from J; junction bases left unmatched: 13. Germline V lookup: CDR1 MNHEY, CDR2 SVGAGI. This CDR3 is 16 amino acids long. The CDR3 DNA reads TGTGCCAGCAGTCGAGCACCGGGACTAGTACGGGAGACCCAGTACTTC. Translation: CASSRAPGLVRETQYF.

This clonotype was seen repeatedly, ten times or more. The chain combines TRBV27 with TRBJ2-7; the D is unclear. The V gene's germline CDR1 is MNHEY and CDR2 SMNVEV (reference sequence). The CDR3 is 12 residues long. Trimming cost V 6 bases and J 2 bases, with 8 bases left between them. The chain's CDR3 is CASSPTPYEQYF. The CDR3 DNA sequence: TGTGCCAGCAGCCCCACCCCCTACGAGCAGTACTTC.

This clonotype was detected many times. V and J are TRBV7-2 and TRBJ2-4; 8 bases are shared with TRBD1. The CDR3 is made up of 20 amino acids. The germline V gene encodes CDR1 SGHTA and CDR2 FQGNSA. Trimming at V came to 4 bases and at J to 5 bases, leaving 22 bases not matched to a gene. The CDR3 is CASSSTQLLQGAADENIQYF. CDR3 sequence (DNA): TGTGCCAGCAGCTCCACACAATTACTTCAGGGGGCGGCGGACGAAAACATTCAGTACTTC.

As concerns this clonotype: It may be a read error: a sequence one base away is much more abundant. The V call is TRBV24-1, the J call TRBJ2-1, with TRBD1 as a possible D gene (5 bases). CDR1 is KGHDR and CDR2 is SFDVKD in the germline V gene. The CDR3 has 14 amino acids. The CDR3 is CTTGQGPSYNEQFF. For the CDR3, the DNA is TGTACCACCGGGCAGGGCCCCTCCTACAATGAGCAGTTCTTC.

This clonotype was counted ten times or more. The chain is built from TRBV7-2 and TRBJ2-5; D unresolved. The CDR3 consists of 13 residues. The germline V gene encodes CDR1 SGHTA and CDR2 FQGNSA. The V end was cut by 1 base, the J end by 5 bases, with 8 bases between. CDR3 in amino acids: CASSLERKETQYF. Here the CDR3 DNA reads TGTGCCAGCAGCTTAGAACGGAAGGAGACCCAGTACTTC.

This clonotype has a count of ten or more. This rearrangement joins TRBV28 to TRBJ2-5; 12 bases match TRBD2. Per the germline V gene, CDR1 is MDHEN and CDR2 is SYDVKM. J was trimmed by 5 bases and V by 4 bases; bases with no gene match: 5. This CDR3 region has 15 residues. The CDR3 spells CASSSTGTSGETQYF. The CDR3 coding sequence is TGTGCCAGCAGTTCCACCGGGACTAGCGGGGAGACCCAGTACTTC.

A single count supports this clonotype. The CDR3 sequence is CASSLRLSSYNEQFF. The CDR3 coding sequence is TGTGCCAGCAGCTTGCGCTTGAGCTCCTACAATGAGCAGTTCTTC. The chain links TRBV5-4 to TRBJ2-1; no clear D gene. Trimming removed 1 base from V and 0 bases from J, with 8 bases in between. Germline loops: CDR1 SGHNT, CDR2 YYREEE (reference sequence). This CDR3 has 15 amino acids.

This clonotype has at least ten counts. The chain uses TRBV4-1 and TRBJ1-2; D possibly corresponds to TRBD1 (5 bases). Trimming pared 4 bases from V and 4 bases from J, leaving 16 bases between. The V gene's germline CDR1 is MGHRA and CDR2 YSYEKL. The CDR3 spans 15 residues. The CDR3 nucleotides are TGCGCCAGCAGCCCGGACACTGACGGGGGCTATGGCTACACCTTC. Translation gives CASSPDTDGGYGYTF.

CDR3 in DNA: TGTGCCAGCAGCAAGGGCGGCGAGCAGTACTTC. This sequence encodes CASSKGGEQYF. The chain employs TRBV7-2 and TRBJ2-7; the D is unclear. Germline V CDR1 and CDR2: SGHTA, FQGNSA. V lost 5 bases and J 6 bases, leaving 8 bases between the germline ends. The CDR3 sequence is 11 residues long.

In its sample, this clonotype was seen many times. The chain joins TRBV6-6 to TRBJ1-4; no clear D gene. Trimming removed 6 bases at V and 6 bases at J, with 8 bases between. The germline gives CDR1 MNHNY, CDR2 SVGAGI (reference sequence). The CDR3 runs to 12 residues. The chain's CDR3 is CASSLADEKLFF. In DNA, the CDR3 is TGTGCCAGCAGCCTGGCCGATGAAAAACTGTTTTTT.

In this sample, this clonotype turned up many times. The genes are TRBV10-3 and TRBJ2-7, with 9 positions matching TRBD1. Germline CDR1 ENHRY, CDR2 SYGVKD. After removal of 3 bases from V and 7 bases from J, the junction contained 10 bases not matched to a gene. This CDR3 spans 15 amino acids. The CDR3 sequence: CAISEGTGRTGEQYF. The CDR3 nucleotides read TGTGCCATCAGTGAAGGGACAGGGAGGACGGGGGAGCAGTACTTC.

At least ten counts were recorded for this clonotype. V usage is TRBV12-5 and J usage is TRBJ1-1, with a tentative D call TRBD1 (5 bases). The CDR3 has 15 residues. Trimming took off 0 bases at V and 5 bases at J, with 13 bases between the two ends. Germline V CDR1 and CDR2: LGHNT, FRNRAP. CDR3 nucleotide sequence: TGTGCTAGTGGTTTGGTACCTCAGGGTACAACTGAAGCTTTCTTT. It encodes CASGLVPQGTTEAFF.

The chain joins TRBV5-1 to TRBJ2-7, with a weak D call TRBD2 (7 bases). Germline CDR1 reads SGHRS; CDR2 reads YFSETQ. The germline V and J ends were trimmed by 3 bases and 5 bases, with 12 bases remaining between them. The CDR3 is made up of 13 amino acids. The CDR3 protein is CASSSGGWDEQYF. CDR3 bases: TGCGCCAGCAGCTCGGGGGGCTGGGACGAGCAGTACTTC.

At least ten counts were recorded for this clonotype. The V gene is TRBV29-1, the J gene TRBJ1-2; no reliable D call. V gave up 1 base and J gave up 6 bases, with 18 bases separating them. Germline CDR1 reads SQVTM; CDR2 reads ANQGSEA. The length of the CDR3 is 15 residues. CDR3 protein: CSVEGSLWSRDGYTF. The CDR3 region has the DNA TGCAGCGTTGAAGGCTCCCTCTGGAGCAGAGATGGCTACACCTTC.

In this sample, this clonotype turned up many times. CDR3 nucleotides: TGTGCCAGCAGCTTCATTGGGGACACTGAAGCTTTCTTT. Translating it yields CASSFIGDTEAFF. The chain couples TRBV11-2 to TRBJ1-1; no clear D gene. Germline CDR1 SGHAT, CDR2 FQNNGV. The V and J ends lost 3 bases and 3 bases respectively, with 8 bases between them. The CDR3 is 13 residues long.

This clonotype has ten or more counts. The chain joins TRBV7-2 to TRBJ2-7; 10 bases fit TRBD1. The CDR3 consists of 14 residues. V lost 3 bases to trimming and J lost 6 bases; unmatched junction nucleotides: 5. Germline lookup yields CDR1 SGHTA and CDR2 FQGNSA. The CDR3 is CASSFDRGRSEQYF. DNA of the CDR3: TGTGCCAGCAGCTTTGACAGGGGGCGTAGCGAGCAGTACTTC.

This clonotype appeared many times. The chain has TRBV20-1 and TRBJ1-5; 8 positions match TRBD1. Germline V gene data show CDR1 as DFQATT and CDR2 as SNEGSKA (reference sequence). The CDR3 length is 15 residues. V lost 6 bases, J lost 5 bases, and 12 bases stayed unmatched. The CDR3 here is CSAARTLTGDQPQHF. In nucleotides, the CDR3 is TGCAGTGCCGCCAGAACTTTGACAGGGGATCAGCCCCAGCATTTT.

The sample holds many counts of this clonotype. The J gene is TRBJ2-1, the V gene TRBV29-1; D gene unclear. In germline, CDR1 is SQVTM, CDR2 ANQGSEA. CDR3 size: 14 residues. V was clipped by 0 bases and J by 3 bases, with 9 bases between them. The CDR3 here is CSVEDRQLYNEQFF. The CDR3 DNA reads TGCAGCGTTGAAGATCGTCAGCTCTACAATGAGCAGTTCTTC.

This clonotype has a count of ten or more. The V and J genes are TRBV6-5 and TRBJ1-6; D gene ambiguous. The V end lost 2 bases, the J end lost 6 bases, and 17 bases lay between the germline ends. This CDR3 region has 17 residues. Looked up from germline, CDR1 is MNHEY and CDR2 is SVGAGI. The CDR3 sequence: CASSYEGGSAPNSPLHF. The CDR3 DNA is TGTGCCAGCAGTTACGAAGGCGGGAGTGCCCCTAATTCACCCCTCCACTTT.

In this sample, this clonotype is medium-sized. The chain employs TRBV30 and TRBJ2-3; 7 bases are a match to TRBD2. The junction had 12 bases not matched to a gene; V was cut back by 2 bases and J by 4 bases. This CDR3 is 16 amino acids long. Germline values: CDR1 GTSNPN, CDR2 SVGIG (reference sequence). CDR3 amino acids: CAWSPGTAGRADTQYF. The DNA of the CDR3 is TGTGCCTGGAGTCCCGGTACTGCGGGGAGGGCAGATACGCAGTATTTT.

This clonotype occurred many times. Here the CDR3 DNA reads TGTGCCAGCTCACCTTTGGGGCCCCAGATGGACACTGAAGCTTTCTTT. This gives the protein CASSPLGPQMDTEAFF. The V call is TRBV18, the J call TRBJ1-1; perhaps TRBD1 as D (5 bases). Between the trimmed V and J ends, which lost 3 bases and 3 bases, there was a span of 17 bases. This CDR3 region has 16 residues. The germline V gene encodes CDR1 KGHSH and CDR2 LQKENI.

This clonotype was recorded many times. The genes are TRBV7-9 and TRBJ2-6; a possible D gene is TRBD1 (6 bases). CDR3 length: 17 residues. The V and J ends lost 1 base and 0 bases respectively, with 10 bases between them. Germline V gives CDR1 SEHNR, CDR2 FQNEAQ (reference sequence). DNA of the CDR3: TGTGCCAGCAGCTTAGATGGACAGCACTCTGGGGCCAACGTCCTGACTTTC. It encodes CASSLDGQHSGANVLTF.

This clonotype was recorded at least ten times. The genes are TRBV3-1 and TRBJ1-5, with D perhaps matching TRBD1 (6 bases). The CDR3 covers 16 residues. The germline gives CDR1 LGHDT, CDR2 YNNKEL (reference sequence). Trimming cost V 4 bases and J 3 bases, with 16 bases left between them. CDR3 residues: CASSPGGGGYNQPQHF. Written as DNA, the CDR3 is TGTGCCAGCAGCCCCGGAGGGGGGGGGTACAATCAGCCCCAGCATTTT. Using reference TRBV3-1 and TRBJ1-5 for the parts outside the CDR3, the full variable domain is DTAVSQTPKYLVTQMGNDKSIKCEQNLGHDTMYWYKQDSKKFLKIMFSYNNKELIINETVPNRFSPKSPDKAHLNLHINSLELGDSAVYFCASSPGGGGYNQPQHFGDGTRLSIL.

This clonotype was counted many times. J is TRBJ2-2 and V is TRBV20-1; 7 bases match TRBD1. Germline CDR1 reads DFQATT; CDR2 reads SNEGSKA (reference sequence). The length of the CDR3 is 14 residues. V lost 6 bases and J lost 5; bases outside the gene matches: 9. CDR3 sequence: CSARPPQGTGELFF. The CDR3 DNA follows: TGCAGTGCCAGGCCCCCACAGGGGACCGGGGAGCTGTTTTTT.